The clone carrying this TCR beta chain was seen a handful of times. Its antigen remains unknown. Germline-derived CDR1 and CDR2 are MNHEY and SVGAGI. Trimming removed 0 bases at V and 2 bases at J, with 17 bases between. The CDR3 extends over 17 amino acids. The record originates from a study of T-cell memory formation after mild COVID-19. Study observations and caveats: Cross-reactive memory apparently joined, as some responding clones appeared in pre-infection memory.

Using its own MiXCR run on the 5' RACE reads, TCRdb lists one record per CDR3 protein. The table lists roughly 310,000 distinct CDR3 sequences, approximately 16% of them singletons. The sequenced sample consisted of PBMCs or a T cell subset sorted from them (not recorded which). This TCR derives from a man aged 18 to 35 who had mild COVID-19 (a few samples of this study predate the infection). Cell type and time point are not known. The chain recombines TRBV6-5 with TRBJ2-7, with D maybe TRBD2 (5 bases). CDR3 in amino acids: CASSYSIAPQTTYEQYF. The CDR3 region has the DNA TGTGCCAGCAGTTACTCGATAGCCCCTCAGACTACCTACGAGCAGTACTTC.